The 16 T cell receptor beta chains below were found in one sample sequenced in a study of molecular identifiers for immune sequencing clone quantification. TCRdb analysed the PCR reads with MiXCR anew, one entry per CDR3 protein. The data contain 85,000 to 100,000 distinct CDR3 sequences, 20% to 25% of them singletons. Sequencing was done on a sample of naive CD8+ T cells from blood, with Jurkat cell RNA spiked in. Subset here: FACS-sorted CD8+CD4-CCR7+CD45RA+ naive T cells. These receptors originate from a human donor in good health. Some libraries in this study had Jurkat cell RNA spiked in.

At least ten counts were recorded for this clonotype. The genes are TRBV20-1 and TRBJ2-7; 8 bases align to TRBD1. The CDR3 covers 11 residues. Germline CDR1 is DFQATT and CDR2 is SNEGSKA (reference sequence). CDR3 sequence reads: CGGQGSYEQYF. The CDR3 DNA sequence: TGCGGAGGACAGGGTAGCTACGAGCAGTACTTC.

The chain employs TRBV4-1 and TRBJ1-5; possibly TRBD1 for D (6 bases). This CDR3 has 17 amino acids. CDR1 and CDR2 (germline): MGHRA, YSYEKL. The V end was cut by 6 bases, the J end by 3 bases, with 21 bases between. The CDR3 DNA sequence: TGCGCCAGCAGAGATTGGTATGAGGGGGGTTACAATCAGCCCCAGCATTTT. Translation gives CASRDWYEGGYNQPQHF.

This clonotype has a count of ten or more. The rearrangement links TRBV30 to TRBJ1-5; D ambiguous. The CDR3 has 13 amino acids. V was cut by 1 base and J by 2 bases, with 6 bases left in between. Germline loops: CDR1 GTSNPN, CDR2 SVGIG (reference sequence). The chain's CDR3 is CAWSGEGNQPQHF. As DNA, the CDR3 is TGTGCCTGGAGTGGGGAAGGCAATCAGCCCCAGCATTTT.

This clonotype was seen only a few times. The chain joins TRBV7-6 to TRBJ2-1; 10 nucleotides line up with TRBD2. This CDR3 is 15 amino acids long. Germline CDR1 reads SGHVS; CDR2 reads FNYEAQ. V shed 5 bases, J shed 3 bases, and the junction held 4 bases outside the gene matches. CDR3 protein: CASSISGGHYNEQFF. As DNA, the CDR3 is TGTGCCAGCAGCATTAGCGGGGGGCACTACAATGAGCAGTTCTTC.

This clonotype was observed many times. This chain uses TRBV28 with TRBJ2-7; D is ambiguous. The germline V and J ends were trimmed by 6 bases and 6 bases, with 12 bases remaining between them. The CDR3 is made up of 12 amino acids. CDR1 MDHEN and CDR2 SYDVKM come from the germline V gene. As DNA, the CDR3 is TGTGCCAGCAGCTGGCAGAGTACCGAGCAGTACTTC. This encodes CASSWQSTEQYF.

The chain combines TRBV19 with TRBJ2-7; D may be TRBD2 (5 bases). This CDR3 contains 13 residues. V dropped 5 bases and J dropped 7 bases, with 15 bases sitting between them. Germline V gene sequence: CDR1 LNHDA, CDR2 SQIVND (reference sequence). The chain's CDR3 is CASSPGPSGEQYF. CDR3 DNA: TGTGCCAGTAGTCCCGGCCCCTCGGGGGAGCAGTACTTC.

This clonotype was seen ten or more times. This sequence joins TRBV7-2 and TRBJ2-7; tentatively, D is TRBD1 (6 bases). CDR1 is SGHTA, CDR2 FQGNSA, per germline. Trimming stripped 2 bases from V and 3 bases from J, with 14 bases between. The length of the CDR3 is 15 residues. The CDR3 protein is CASSLLQGPFYEQYF. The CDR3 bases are TGTGCCAGCAGCTTATTACAGGGCCCCTTCTACGAGCAGTACTTC. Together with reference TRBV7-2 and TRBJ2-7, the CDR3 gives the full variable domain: GAGVSQSPSNKVTEKGKDVELRCDPISGHTALYWYRQSLGQGLEFLIYFQGNSAPDKSGLPSDRFSAERTGGSVSTLTIQRTQQEDSAVYLCASSLLQGPFYEQYFGPGTRLTVT.

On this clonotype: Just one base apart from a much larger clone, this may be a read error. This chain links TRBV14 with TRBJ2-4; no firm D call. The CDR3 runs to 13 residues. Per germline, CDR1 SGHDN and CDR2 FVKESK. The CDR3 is CASGQGKIHIQYF. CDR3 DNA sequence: TGTGCCAGCGGCCAAGGGAAGATTCACATTCAGTACTTC.

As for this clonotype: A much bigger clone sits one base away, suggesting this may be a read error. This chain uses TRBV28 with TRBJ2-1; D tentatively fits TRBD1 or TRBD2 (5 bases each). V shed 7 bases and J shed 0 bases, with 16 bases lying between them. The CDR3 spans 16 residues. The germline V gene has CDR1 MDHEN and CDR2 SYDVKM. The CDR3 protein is CASTVLGGLSYNEQFF. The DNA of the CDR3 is TGTGCCAGCACCGTCCTTGGGGGTCTCTCCTACAATGAGCAGTTCTTC. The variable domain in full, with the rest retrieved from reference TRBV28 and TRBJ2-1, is DVKVTQSSRYLVKRTGEKVFLECVQDMDHENMFWYRQDPGLGLRLIYFSYDVKMKEKGDIPEGYSVSREKKERFSLILESASTNQTSMYLCASTVLGGLSYNEQFFGPGTRLTVL.

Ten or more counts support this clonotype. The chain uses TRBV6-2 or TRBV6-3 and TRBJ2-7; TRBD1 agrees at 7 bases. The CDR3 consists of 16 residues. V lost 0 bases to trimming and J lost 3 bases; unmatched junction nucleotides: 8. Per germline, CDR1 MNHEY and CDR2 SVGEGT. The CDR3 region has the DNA TGTGCCAGCAGTTACTCGAAGACCACAGGGGACTACGAGCAGTACTTC. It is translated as CASSYSKTTGDYEQYF.

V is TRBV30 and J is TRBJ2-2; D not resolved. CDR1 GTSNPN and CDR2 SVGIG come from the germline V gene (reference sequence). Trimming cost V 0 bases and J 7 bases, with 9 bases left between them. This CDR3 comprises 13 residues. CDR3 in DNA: TGTGCCTGGAGTGTAAGGATTCGCGGGGAGCTGTTTTTT. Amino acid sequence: CAWSVRIRGELFF.

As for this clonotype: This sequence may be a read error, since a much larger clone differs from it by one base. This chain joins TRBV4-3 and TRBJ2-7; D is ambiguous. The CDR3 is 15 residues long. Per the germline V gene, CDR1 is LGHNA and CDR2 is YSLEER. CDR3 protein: CTSSHDGPGGYEQYF. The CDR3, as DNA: TGCACCAGCAGCCACGACGGACCCGGCGGCTACGAGCAGTACTTC.

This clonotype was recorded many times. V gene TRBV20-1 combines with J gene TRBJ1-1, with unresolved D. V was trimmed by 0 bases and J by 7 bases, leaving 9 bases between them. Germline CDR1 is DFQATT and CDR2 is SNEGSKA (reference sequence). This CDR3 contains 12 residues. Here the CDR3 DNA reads TGCAGTGCTAGAGATGGTGAAATTGAAGCTTTCTTT. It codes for CSARDGEIEAFF.

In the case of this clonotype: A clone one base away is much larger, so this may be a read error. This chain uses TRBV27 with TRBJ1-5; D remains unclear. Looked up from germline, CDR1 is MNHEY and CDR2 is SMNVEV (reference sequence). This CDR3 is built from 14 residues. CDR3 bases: TGTGCCAGCAGTTTAACTGGAAACAATCCGCCCCAGCATTTT. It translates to CASSLTGNNPPQHF.

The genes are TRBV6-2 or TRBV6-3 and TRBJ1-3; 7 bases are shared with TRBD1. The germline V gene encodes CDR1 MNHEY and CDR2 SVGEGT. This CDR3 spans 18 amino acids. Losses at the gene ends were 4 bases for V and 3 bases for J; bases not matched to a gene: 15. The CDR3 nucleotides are TGTGCCAGCAGTTCATACGAGACGCCGACAGGGTTTGGAAACACCATATATTTT. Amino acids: CASSSYETPTGFGNTIYF.

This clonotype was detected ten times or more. The CDR3 coding sequence is TGCGCCAGCAGCCAAGATAGGGCAGCCTACAATGAGCAGTTCTTC. Amino acid sequence: CASSQDRAAYNEQFF. The chain has TRBV4-3 and TRBJ2-1; D remains unclear. The V gene lost 0 bases and the J gene lost 2 bases, with 8 bases spanning the gap. Per germline, CDR1 LGHNA and CDR2 YSLEER. This CDR3 is built from 15 residues.